Listed here is a single TCR beta chain. Its antigen is still unknown. Within one base of it there is no much larger clone, and no base qualities were kept. The CDR3 contains 15 residues, cysteine and phenylalanine counted. Of the read, only the CDR3 DNA is kept; its 45 bases are in frame from base 1. CDR1 and CDR2 are drawn from the germline V gene: SGHRS, YFSETQ. Unmatched junction bases come to 7, with V trimmed by 4 bases and J by 1 base. This entry comes from a study of blood T cell repertoires in COVID-19 (TCRdb year 2020). With regard to the full study: Samples from collaborators originated in the United States, Italy and Spain and spanned both the acute and convalescent phases of COVID-19. Where HLA class I and class II types were available, the types were taken from metadata supplied by the sample provider, not from assay-based typing. A freely available public database, intended as a resource for researchers studying the immune response to SARS-CoV-2, is where the repertoires were released. The material from the prospective study consisted of cDNA or gDNA derived from T cells, B-cell-depleted T cells, or PBMCs. Nearly every sample came with metadata listing a de-identified subject ID, COVID-19 status, age in years and sex. Subjects who had been exposed to COVID-19, were actively infected with it, or had recovered from it provided the deeply sampled blood TCRbeta repertoires that made up the dataset. Samples came from the ongoing ImmuneRACE study (first 160 participants) plus 1,254 subjects from 6 global collaborators. Beyond this particular receptor, the publication reports: The amount of clinical and demographic metadata varied by source and participant and was provided uncurated.

TCRbeta CDR3 regions were amplified from genomic DNA using the immunoSEQ Assay, a bias-controlled multiplex PCR. In the original analysis: The number of nucleated cells in each sample was estimated from the amplification of reference gene primers within the assay. Sequence reads were collapsed and filtered to measure the absolute abundance of every unique TCRbeta CDR3 rearrangement. For each sample, productive Simpson clonality was calculated as the square root of Simpson's diversity index over productive rearrangements. Entries here come from immuneACCESS through TCRdb and include only in-frame sequences with V and J called. Some clones fail to appear in such tables; in the studies checked, an unresolved V gene covers under half of the shortfall, and the cause of the remainder is unknown. V and J calls and clone size are copied from that table; D and trimming were computed from the DNA. The sample yields 200,000 to 250,000 clones; around 82% were counted once. Roughly 2.3% of the sample is in the top ten clones.

Whole blood was collected in K2EDTA tubes by collaborating institutions according to the institutions' own protocols. Collaborator samples were shipped for TCRbeta analysis as frozen whole blood, isolated PBMCs, or DNA extracted from either sample type. Input material: peripheral blood. This receptor chain uses TRBV5-1 and TRBJ2-5; 7 of the junction bases match TRBD2. The origin of this receptor is a woman aged 55-69 years with acute or convalescent COVID-19. The DNA sequence is given as TGCGCCAGCAGCGACCAACTAGCGTCCCAAGAGACCCAGTACTTC. It is translated as CASSDQLASQETQYF.